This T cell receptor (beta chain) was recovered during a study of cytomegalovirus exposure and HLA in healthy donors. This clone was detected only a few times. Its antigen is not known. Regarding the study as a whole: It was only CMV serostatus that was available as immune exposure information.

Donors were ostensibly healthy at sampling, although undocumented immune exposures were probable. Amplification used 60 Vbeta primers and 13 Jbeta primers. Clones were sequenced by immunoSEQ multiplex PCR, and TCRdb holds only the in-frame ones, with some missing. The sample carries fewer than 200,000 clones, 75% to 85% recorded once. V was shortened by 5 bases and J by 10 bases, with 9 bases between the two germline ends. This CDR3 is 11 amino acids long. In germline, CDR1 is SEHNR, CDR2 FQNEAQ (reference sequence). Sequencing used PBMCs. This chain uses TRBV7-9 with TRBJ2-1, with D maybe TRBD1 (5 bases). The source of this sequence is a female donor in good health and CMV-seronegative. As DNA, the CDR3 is TGTGCCAGCAGCCGGCCAGGGGAGCAGTTCTTC. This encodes CASSRPGEQFF. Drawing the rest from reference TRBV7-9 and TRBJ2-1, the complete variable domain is DTGVSQNPRHKITKRGQNVTFRCDPISEHNRLYWYRQTLGQGPEFLTYFQNEAQLEKSRLLSDRFSAERPKGSFSTLEIQRTEQGDSAMYLCASSRPGEQFFGPGTRLTVL.